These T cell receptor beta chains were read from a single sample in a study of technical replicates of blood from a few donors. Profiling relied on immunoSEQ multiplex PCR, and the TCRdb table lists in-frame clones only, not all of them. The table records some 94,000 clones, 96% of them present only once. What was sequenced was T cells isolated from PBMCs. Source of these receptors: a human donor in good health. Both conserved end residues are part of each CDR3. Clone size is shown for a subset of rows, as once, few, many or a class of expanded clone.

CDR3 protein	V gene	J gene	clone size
CASSLTSGANVLTF	TRBV27	TRBJ2-6	.
CASSARGGRDQPQHF	TRBV7-2	TRBJ1-5	.
CASSVGTAMNTEAFF	TRBV5-4	TRBJ1-1	once
CASSTRREVGIEKLFF	TRBV13	TRBJ1-4	.
CASSLGGARYEQYF	TRBV27	TRBJ2-7	.
CASRVRTDSHTF	TRBV6-6	TRBJ1-2	.
CASSPGAGQGTNYGYTF	TRBV7-8	TRBJ1-2	once
CASSGSLPYSNQPQHF	TRBV6-1	TRBJ1-5	.
CASSLALSYSENYGYTF	TRBV7-9	TRBJ1-2	.
CASSLLFSGELFF	TRBV7-2	TRBJ2-2	.
CASSSDRYQETQYF	TRBV2	TRBJ2-5	.
CASSAMDRAFSGELFF	TRBV9	TRBJ2-2	.
CASSASSPWEAFF	TRBV27	TRBJ1-1	.
CASSPQVGTYPYEQYF	TRBV18	TRBJ2-7	.
CAWSVRAFPYNEQFF	TRBV30	TRBJ2-1	.
CASSVGGGTSDTQYF	TRBV9	TRBJ2-3	.
CASHTDAKNIQYF	TRBV2	TRBJ2-4	.
CSVMTSGLTYEQYF	TRBV29-1	TRBJ2-7	.
CASSRQGLSYEQYF	TRBV7-2	TRBJ2-7	.
CASSLGFSGQGAQYF	TRBV5-4	TRBJ2-7	once
CAISGTGNTEAFF	TRBV10-3	TRBJ1-1	.
CASSRDYEQFF	TRBV5-1	TRBJ2-1	.
CASSVVTEAFF	TRBV9	TRBJ1-1	.
CASSIQGNNEQFF	TRBV5-1	TRBJ2-1	.
CASSTSYDVLSGAFF	TRBV5-1	TRBJ1-1	once
CASSSSVGEGETQYF	TRBV5-4	TRBJ2-5	.
CAIRQGKGEQYF	TRBV2	TRBJ2-7	.
CASSLDGSPYEQYF	TRBV5-4	TRBJ2-7	.
CAWNSDNQPQHF	TRBV30	TRBJ1-5	.
CASDRGNEQYF	TRBV28	TRBJ2-7	.
CSVDTGVDTEAFF	TRBV29-1	TRBJ1-1	once